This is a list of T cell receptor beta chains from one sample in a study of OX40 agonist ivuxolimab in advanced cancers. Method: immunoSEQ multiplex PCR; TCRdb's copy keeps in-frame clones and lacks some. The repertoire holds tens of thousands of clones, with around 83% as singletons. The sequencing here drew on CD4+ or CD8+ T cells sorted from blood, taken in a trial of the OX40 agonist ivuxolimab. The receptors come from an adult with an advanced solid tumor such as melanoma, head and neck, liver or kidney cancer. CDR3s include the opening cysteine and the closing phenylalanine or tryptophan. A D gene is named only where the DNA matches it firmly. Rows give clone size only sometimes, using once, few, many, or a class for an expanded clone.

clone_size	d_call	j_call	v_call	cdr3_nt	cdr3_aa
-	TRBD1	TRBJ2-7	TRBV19	TGTGCCAGTAGTAGATTGGGGGACAGGGGATCCTACGAGCAGTACTTC	CASSRLGDRGSYEQYF
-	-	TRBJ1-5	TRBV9	TGTGCCAGCAGTGATGAGGGATACCAGCCCCAGCATTTT	CASSDEGYQPQHF
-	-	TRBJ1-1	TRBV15	TGTGCCACCAGCAGACCTGGCAGGGCGCCTGAAGCTTTCTTT	CATSRPGRAPEAFF
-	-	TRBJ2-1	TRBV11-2	TGTGCCAGCAGCTTAGACCCGACTCTAAGCTCCTACAATGAGCAGTTCTTC	CASSLDPTLSSYNEQFF
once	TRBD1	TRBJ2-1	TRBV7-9	TGTGCCAGCAGCTTCTCGTCGAGGGACAGGGGGCTGTTCTTC	CASSFSSRDRGLFF
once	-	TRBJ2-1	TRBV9	TGTGCCAGCAGCGTGAGCCAATACAATGAGCAGTTCTTC	CASSVSQYNEQFF
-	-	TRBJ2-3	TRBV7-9	TGTGCCAGCGTCGCTAGCGGCACAGATACGCAGTATTTT	CASVASGTDTQYF
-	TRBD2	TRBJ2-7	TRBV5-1	TGCGCCAGCAGCTTGGGTCTGGGACTAGCGGGAGAGGGGGAGCAGTACTTC	CASSLGLGLAGEGEQYF
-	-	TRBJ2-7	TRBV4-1	TGCGCCAGCAGCCGTATCTCAGCGGGTGCCTCCTACGAGCAGTACTTC	CASSRISAGASYEQYF
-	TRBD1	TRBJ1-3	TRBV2	TGTGCCAGCAGTAGGGACAGGCCCTCTGGAAACACCATATATTTT	CASSRDRPSGNTIYF
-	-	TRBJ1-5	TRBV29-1	TGCAGCGGCTCGGGACACACGAATCAGCCCCAGCATTTT	CSGSGHTNQPQHF
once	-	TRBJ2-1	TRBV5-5	TGTGCCAGCAGCCCCCGGGGCCCCCTCTTGGATGAGCAGTTCTTC	CASSPRGPLLDEQFF
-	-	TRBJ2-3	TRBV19	TGTGCCAGTAGTATAGCCTCTACAGTTTCTAGCACAGATACGCAGTATTTT	CASSIASTVSSTDTQYF
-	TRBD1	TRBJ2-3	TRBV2	TGTGCCAGCAAGGGGGCGAGCACAGATACGCAGTATTTT	CASKGASTDTQYF
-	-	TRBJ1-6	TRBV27	TGTGCCAGCAGTACCCTCGGCTATAATTCACCCCTCCACTTT	CASSTLGYNSPLHF
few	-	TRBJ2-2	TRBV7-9	TGTGCCAGCAGCTTAGCGGGGCTTTCCGGGGAGCTGTTTTTT	CASSLAGLSGELFF
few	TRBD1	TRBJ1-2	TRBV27	TGTGCCAGCAGTTTCCCACACCGACAGGGCGGAGGCTACACCTTC	CASSFPHRQGGGYTF
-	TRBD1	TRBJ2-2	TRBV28	TGTGCCAGCACTGATCCCGGGACAGGTGACACCGGGGAGCTGTTTTTT	CASTDPGTGDTGELFF
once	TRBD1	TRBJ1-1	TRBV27	TGTGCCAGCAGTTCCAGCTCCGGGACAGGAACCGTTAACACTGAAGCTTTCTTT	CASSSSSGTGTVNTEAFF
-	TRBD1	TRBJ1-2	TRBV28	TGTGCCAGCGAGAAGACAGGGAGGGTTGGCTACACCTTC	CASEKTGRVGYTF
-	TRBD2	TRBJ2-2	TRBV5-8	TGTGCCAGCAGCCCCCGGTTTGGGCGGGGGGCGAACACCGGGGAGCTGTTTTTT	CASSPRFGRGANTGELFF
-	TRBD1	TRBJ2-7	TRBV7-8	TGTGCCAGCAGCTTGGACACAGGGGGCGAGCAGTACTTC	CASSLDTGGEQYF
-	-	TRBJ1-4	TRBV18	TGTGCCAGCTCACCCCTGACCCTAGGTGAAAAACTGTTTTTT	CASSPLTLGEKLFF
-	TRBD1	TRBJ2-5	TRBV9	TGTGCCAGCAGCCCCGGGACAGGCAGCGAGACCCAGTACTTC	CASSPGTGSETQYF
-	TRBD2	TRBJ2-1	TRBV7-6	TGTGCCAGCAGCTGGGGCGGGAGGTCTACTGAGCAGTTCTTC	CASSWGGRSTEQFF
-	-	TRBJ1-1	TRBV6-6	TGTGCCAGCAGTTACTCGGCTTTATCTGAAGCTTTCTTT	CASSYSALSEAFF
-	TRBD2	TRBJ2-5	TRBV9	TGTGCCAGCAGCGTAGCTTCTAGCGGGGGAGAGACCCAGTACTTC	CASSVASSGGETQYF
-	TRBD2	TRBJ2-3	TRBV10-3	TGTGCCATCAGCTTACTAGCGGCCCGCACAGATACGCAGTATTTT	CAISLLAARTDTQYF
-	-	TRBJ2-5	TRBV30	TGTGCCTGGAGTGTACGGGAGTTACTGGAGACCCAGTACTTC	CAWSVRELLETQYF
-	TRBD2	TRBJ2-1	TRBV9	TGTGCCAGCAGCGTCGGCCTAGCGGGAGGACAGTTCTTC	CASSVGLAGGQFF
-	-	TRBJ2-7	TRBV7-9	TGTGCCAGCAGCGGGACGGGGGGCCCAGCCTACGAGCAGTACTTC	CASSGTGGPAYEQYF
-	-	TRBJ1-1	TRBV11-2	TGTGCCAGCAGAGCGACAGTGAACACTGAAGCTTTCTTT	CASRATVNTEAFF
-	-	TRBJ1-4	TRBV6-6	TGTGCCAGCAGTTACCCGGGAGTTAATGAAAAACTGTTTTTT	CASSYPGVNEKLFF
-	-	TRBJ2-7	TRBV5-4	TGTGCCAGCAGCTTACGGGCTGTAGCCGAGCAGTACTTC	CASSLRAVAEQYF
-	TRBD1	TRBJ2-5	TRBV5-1	TGCGCCAGCAGCTTGGATGGGACAGGGCAAGAGACCCAGTACTTC	CASSLDGTGQETQYF
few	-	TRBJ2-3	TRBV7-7	TGTGCTAGCAGCTTGGACCGCACAGATACGCAGTATTTT	CASSLDRTDTQYF
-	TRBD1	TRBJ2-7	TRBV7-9	TGTGCCAGCAGCTTAGGTTTTCAGGGGGATCTAGGCGAGCAGTACTTC	CASSLGFQGDLGEQYF
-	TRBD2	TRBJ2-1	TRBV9	TGTGCCAGCTCGTGGGGTAGCGGGACCTATGAGCAGTTCTTC	CASSWGSGTYEQFF
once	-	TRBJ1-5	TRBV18	TGTGCCAGCTCCTCCGGGCTCTTTAGCAATCAGCCCCAGCATTTT	CASSSGLFSNQPQHF
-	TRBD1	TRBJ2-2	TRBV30	TGTGCCTGGATCAACAGGGGATTTGGCACCGGGGAGCTGTTTTTT	CAWINRGFGTGELFF
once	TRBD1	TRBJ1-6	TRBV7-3	TGTGCCAGCAGCTTAAAGCCTATTTTCCCTCAGGGGGCAGGTAATTCACCCCTCCACTTT	CASSLKPIFPQGAGNSPLHF
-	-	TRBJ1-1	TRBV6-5	TGTGCCAGCAGTTATAGTCCAGGGTCGGTGAAAACTGAAGCTTTCTTT	CASSYSPGSVKTEAFF
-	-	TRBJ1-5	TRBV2	TGTGCCAGCAGTGAAAGGCAGGTACATAATCAGCCCCAGCATTTT	CASSERQVHNQPQHF
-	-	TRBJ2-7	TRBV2	TGTGCCAGCAGTGTTGGGCAGGCCTACGAGCAGTACTTC	CASSVGQAYEQYF
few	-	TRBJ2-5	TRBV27	TGTGCCAGCAGTCCCCTCTTCAAAGCGGGTGGACAAGAGACCCAGTACTTC	CASSPLFKAGGQETQYF
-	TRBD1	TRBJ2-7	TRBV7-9	TGTGCCAGCAGCTACACGGGACAGGGTACCTACGAGCAGTACTTC	CASSYTGQGTYEQYF
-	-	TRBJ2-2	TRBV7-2	TGTGCCAGCAGCTTTGCCCCCATGCTCACCGGGGAGCTGTTTTTT	CASSFAPMLTGELFF
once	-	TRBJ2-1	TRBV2	TGTGCCAGCAGTGAACTGGGACGGACGCAGTTCTTC	CASSELGRTQFF
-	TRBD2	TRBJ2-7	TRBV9	TGTGCCAGCAGCGTCGAAGCGGGAGGCTTCTACGAGCAGTACTTC	CASSVEAGGFYEQYF